This T cell receptor (beta chain) was recorded in a study of tumor-infiltrating lymphocytes in oesophageal squamous cell carcinoma. This clonotype was seen at least ten times. TCRdb independently ran MiXCR on the PCR reads; one entry per CDR3 protein. The sample includes 18,000 or so distinct CDR3 sequences, over 40% of them seen just once. Germline V gene sequence: CDR1 ENHRY, CDR2 SYGVKD. J gave up 6 bases and V 7 bases, and 6 bases lay outside the gene matches. The CDR3 spans 14 residues. V and J are TRBV10-3 and TRBJ2-1, with 10 bases lining up with TRBD1. The TCR originated in a female donor with esophageal squamous cell carcinoma. The sequenced sample consisted of normal esophageal tissue next to the tumor. The CDR3 region is CAIKGTGAVNEQFF. DNA for the CDR3: TGTGCCATCAAGGGGACAGGGGCAGTCAATGAGCAGTTCTTC.